This T cell receptor (beta chain) came from a study of shared clonotypes between healthy human individuals. Several immunoSEQ plates held equal portions of the genomic DNA taken from each subset. Data came from immunoSEQ multiplex PCR; TCRdb stores just in-frame clones and leaves some out. The profile shows roughly 380,000 clones, 96% of them singletons. The CDR3 has 15 amino acids. CDR1 is GTSNPN and CDR2 is SVGIG in the germline V gene (reference sequence). V gave up 5 bases and J gave up 4 bases, with 18 bases separating them. The receptor was isolated from a man aged 30 to 45 in good health. The sample consisted of memory CD8+ T cells sorted from blood. Subset denoted: CD45RO+ cells pooled with CCR7-negative TemRA cells. The V call is TRBV30, the J call TRBJ1-3, with a possible D match to TRBD1 (5 bases). The CDR3 region is CAWGPPGNSGNTIYF. DNA for the CDR3: TGTGCCTGGGGTCCCCCAGGGAATTCGGGAAACACCATATATTTT.